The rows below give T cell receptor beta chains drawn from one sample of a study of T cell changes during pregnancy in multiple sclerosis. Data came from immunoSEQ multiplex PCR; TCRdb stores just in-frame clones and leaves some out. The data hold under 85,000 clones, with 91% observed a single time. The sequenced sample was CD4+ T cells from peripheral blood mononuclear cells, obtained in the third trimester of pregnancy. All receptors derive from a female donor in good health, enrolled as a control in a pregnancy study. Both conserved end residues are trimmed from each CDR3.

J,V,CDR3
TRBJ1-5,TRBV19,ASQKNGGQSNQPQH
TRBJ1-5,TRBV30,AWGTGSGSNQPQH
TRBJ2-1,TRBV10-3,AISDSLRGVLSGEQF
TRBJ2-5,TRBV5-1,ASSTDRQETQY
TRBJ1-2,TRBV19,ASSPLAGGNYGYT
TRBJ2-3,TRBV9,ASSVQGAADTQY
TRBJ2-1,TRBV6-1,ASSQRGGPNEQF
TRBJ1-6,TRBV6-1,ASSEVRQGGSYNSPLH
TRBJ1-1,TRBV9,ASSVGQGQGNTEAF
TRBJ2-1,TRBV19,ASSSPYRAGGRSSYNEQF
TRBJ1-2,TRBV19,ASSTQGQGNYGYT
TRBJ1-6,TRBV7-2,ASSQDVSPLH
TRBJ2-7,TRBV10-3,AISDRGNEQY
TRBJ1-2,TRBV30,AWSAQGQVFGYT
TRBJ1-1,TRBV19,ASSSGSGQGYAEAF
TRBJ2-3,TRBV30,AWSIRGGNSDTQY
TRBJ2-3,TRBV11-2,ASSGHLLAGVDTQY
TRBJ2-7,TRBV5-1,ASSLGQEIYEQY
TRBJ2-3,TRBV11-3,ATQTGRSADTQY
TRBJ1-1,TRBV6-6,ASSYLQGAMNTEAF
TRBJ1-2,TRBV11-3,ASRGQGASNYGYT
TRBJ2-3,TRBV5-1,ASSSTAGEGTDTQY
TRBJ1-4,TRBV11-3,ASSLELPGGPPGEKLF
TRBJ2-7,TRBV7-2,ASSWDRGPYEQY
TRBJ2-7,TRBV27,ASHNNQRTGFDEQY
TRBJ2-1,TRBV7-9,ASSFLGFAPNEQF
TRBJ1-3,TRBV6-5,ASSYNRGQENTIY
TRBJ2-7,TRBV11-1,ASSFGRLGSYEQY
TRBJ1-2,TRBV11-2,ASSPGMAGLGYGYT
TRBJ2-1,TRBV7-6,ASSFLFGGHSYNEQF
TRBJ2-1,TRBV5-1,ASSSQGEDYNEQF
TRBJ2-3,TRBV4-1,ASSRSVHLIAGGLSDTQY
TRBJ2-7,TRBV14,ASSPYVRDRGTMSYEQY
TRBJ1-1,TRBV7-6,ASSPIGDTEAF
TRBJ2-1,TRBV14,ASSQDFGTSGHNEQF
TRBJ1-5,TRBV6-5,ASRRDSANQPQH
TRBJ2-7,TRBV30,AWSTEDYEQY
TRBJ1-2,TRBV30,AWRVQGRDGYT
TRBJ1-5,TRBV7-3,ASSPGWTDNQPQH
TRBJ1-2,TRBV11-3,ASSLTGGDRGAYGYT
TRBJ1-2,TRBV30,AWSRGYGYT
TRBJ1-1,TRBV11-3,ASSLGGVGEAF
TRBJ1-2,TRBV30,AWSVLWSEGYGYT
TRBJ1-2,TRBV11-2,ASSLGASTTNYGYT
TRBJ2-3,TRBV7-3,ASSLMASGGTDTQY
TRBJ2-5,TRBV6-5,ASSRFRLETQY
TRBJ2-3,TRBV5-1,ASSFSYRGTSTDTQY
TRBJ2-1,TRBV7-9,ASSPRDRVF